This T cell receptor beta chain was sequenced in a study of Graves' ophthalmopathy and Graves' hyperthyroidism. Concerning this clonotype: This sequence may be a read error, since a much larger clone differs from it by one base.

The CDR3 is 14 residues long. RNA transcripts were the template, and TCR beta CDR3 regions were amplified from them. First-round RT-PCR relied on HTBI primers, and a second-round multiplex PCR came next. TCRdb recomputed calls from the multiplex PCR reads with MiXCR, one row per CDR3 protein. The table includes about 600,000 distinct CDR3 sequences, about two fifths detected once. This chain connects TRBV12-3 or TRBV12-4 to TRBJ1-1; D is perhaps TRBD1 (6 bases). Sequencing input: peripheral blood or thyroid tissue (not recorded which). This sequence originates from an adult man with Graves' hyperthyroidism. For the CDR3, the DNA is TGTGCCAGCGGTTTTGGGGGGCAGAACACTGAAGCTTTCTTT. The encoded protein is CASGFGGQNTEAFF.